The source of this TCR beta chain is a study of cytomegalovirus exposure and HLA in healthy donors. In the PCR, 60 Vbeta and 13 Jbeta primers were used. Generated by immunoSEQ multiplex PCR, the TCRdb table keeps only in-frame clones and is missing some. The sample contains 80,000 or so clones, about 84% of which appear only once. Whole-study results and caveats: Sequencing artifact likely explains a cluster of highly shared sequence variants. In vitro work confirmed that a few CMV-associated chains recognize CMV antigens.

In this sample, this clone turned up a few times. The antigen is unknown. Trimming took off 0 bases at V and 1 base at J, with 9 bases between the two ends. The CDR3 runs 15 residues. CDR1 and CDR2 (germline): LNHNV, YYDKDF (reference sequence). The sample consisted of PBMCs. The clonotype originates from a man aged 40-50 years in good health and CMV-seronegative. V usage is TRBV15 and J usage is TRBJ1-1; D not certain. CDR3 coding DNA: TGTGCCACCAGCAGAGATGTGGAGGGGAACACTGAAGCTTTCTTT. The encoded protein is CATSRDVEGNTEAFF. The whole variable domain, remainder taken from reference TRBV15 and TRBJ1-1, is DAMVIQNPRYQVTQFGKPVTLSCSQTLNHNVMYWYQQKSSQAPKLLFHYYDKDFNNEADTPDNFQSRRPNTSFCFLDIRSPGLGDTAMYLCATSRDVEGNTEAFFGQGTRLTVV.